This TCR beta chain was identified in a study of T cell repertoires in cytomegalovirus infection. The V and J ends lost 5 bases and 1 base respectively, with 14 bases between them. Germline CDR1 and CDR2: SGHVS and FQNEAQ. This CDR3 comprises 15 residues. TCRdb re-called the reads with MiXCR, one entry per CDR3 protein. The repertoire includes roughly 640,000 distinct CDR3 sequences, roughly 24% of them detected once, and around 8% sits in the top ten. This clonotype has a count of ten or more. Sequencing was done on a sample of CD8+ T cells from PBMCs. The J gene is TRBJ2-5, the V gene TRBV7-8, with D perhaps TRBD1 (6 bases). This sequence was found in a human donor in good health (CMV status not recorded). Some clones in this sample may be carry-over from other donors' samples. For the CDR3, the DNA is TGTGCCAGCAGCCCGACAGGTGGATTCCAAGAGACCCAGTACTTC. Protein sequence: CASSPTGGFQETQYF.